This TCR beta chain was obtained from a study of blood T cell repertoires in COVID-19 (dated by TCRdb to the early 2020s). About the investigation overall: The collaborator samples originated in the United States, Italy and Spain and spanned the acute and convalescent phases of COVID-19. The material from the prospective study consisted of cDNA or gDNA derived from T cells, B-cell-depleted T cells, or PBMCs. Subjects who had been exposed to COVID-19, were actively infected with it, or had recovered from it provided the deeply sampled blood TCRbeta repertoires that made up the dataset. The repertoires were released in a freely available public database intended as a resource for research on the immune response to SARS-CoV-2. Samples came from the ongoing ImmuneRACE study (first 160 participants) plus 1,254 subjects from 6 global collaborators. A de-identified subject ID, COVID-19 status, age in years and sex were almost always included in the sample metadata. HLA class I and class II types, where available, came from metadata supplied by the sample provider rather than from assay-based typing.

On this clone itself: Its antigen remains undetermined. The sample holds no much larger clone one base away, and base qualities are not on file.

The immunoSEQ Assay, a bias-controlled multiplex PCR, was used to amplify TCRbeta CDR3 regions from genomic DNA. The source study handled its data this way. The number of nucleated cells in each sample was estimated by amplification of reference gene primers within the assay. Sequence reads were collapsed and filtered to measure the absolute abundance of every unique TCRbeta CDR3 rearrangement. For each sample, productive Simpson clonality was calculated as the square root of Simpson's diversity index across productive rearrangements. This immuneACCESS table, as held by TCRdb, lists in-frame sequences with V and J called but not all clones. Of the missing ones, under half trace to an unresolved V gene in checked studies; the others have no known cause. V, J and clone size are taken as reported in that table, and D and trimming were inferred from the DNA itself. The sample table shows about 230,000 clones, and 65% to 90% are seen once. The ten largest clones capture 11% of the sample.

For CDR1 and CDR2, the germline V gene (reference sequence) lists LNHDA and SQIVND. Germline trimming: 5 bases from V, 2 bases from J; junction bases outside gene matches: 8. The CDR3, from cysteine to phenylalanine, totals 16 residues. Only the CDR3 part of the read is kept: 48 bases, read in frame from the first base. One collaborating source in Seattle enrolled patients while the patients were actively infected and followed the patients over time throughout the course of disease. The collaborating institutions used their own protocols to collect whole blood in K2EDTA tubes. For TCRbeta analysis, collaborators shipped samples in one of three forms: frozen whole blood, isolated PBMCs, or DNA extracted from either of those sample types. Overall study results and their limits: How much clinical and demographic metadata was included differed by source and by participant, and the metadata was provided uncurated.

The sequencing sample was made of peripheral blood. The rearranged segments are TRBV19 and TRBJ2-7; the junction holds 11 bases that match TRBD2. The sequence came from a man between 50 and 59 years old with COVID-19, enrolled during active disease. The sequenced DNA: TGTGCCAGTAGTGGAGACGGGACTAGCGGAACCTACGAGCAGTACTTC. It encodes CASSGDGTSGTYEQYF.